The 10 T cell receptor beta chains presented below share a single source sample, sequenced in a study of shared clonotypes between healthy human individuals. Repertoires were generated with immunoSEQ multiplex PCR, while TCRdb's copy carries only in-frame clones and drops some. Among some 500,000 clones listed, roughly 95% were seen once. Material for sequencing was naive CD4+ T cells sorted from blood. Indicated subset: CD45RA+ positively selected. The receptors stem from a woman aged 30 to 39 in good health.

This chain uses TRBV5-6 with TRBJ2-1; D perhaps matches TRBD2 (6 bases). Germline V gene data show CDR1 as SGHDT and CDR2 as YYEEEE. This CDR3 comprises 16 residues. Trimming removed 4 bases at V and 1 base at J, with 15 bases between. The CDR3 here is CASSPPRGASYNEQFF. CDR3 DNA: TGTGCCAGCAGCCCCCCCCGCGGGGCGTCCTACAATGAGCAGTTCTTC.

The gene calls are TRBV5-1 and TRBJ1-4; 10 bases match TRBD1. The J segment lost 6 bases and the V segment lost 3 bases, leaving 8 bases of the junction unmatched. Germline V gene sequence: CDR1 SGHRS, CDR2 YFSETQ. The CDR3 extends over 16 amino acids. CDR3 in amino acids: CASSSRRQGAHEKLFF. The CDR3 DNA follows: TGCGCCAGCAGCTCGCGGCGACAGGGGGCTCATGAAAAACTGTTTTTT.

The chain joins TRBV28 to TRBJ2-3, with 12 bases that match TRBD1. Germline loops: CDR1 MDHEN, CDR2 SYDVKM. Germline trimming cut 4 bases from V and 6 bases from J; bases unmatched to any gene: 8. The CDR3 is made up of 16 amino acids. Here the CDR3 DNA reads TGTGCCAGCAGTTCTAATGGGGGGACAGGGGGCGATACGCAGTATTTT. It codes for CASSSNGGTGGDTQYF.

The CDR3 loop is CASSQETSGSYEQYF. CDR3 DNA sequence: TGCGCCAGCAGCCAGGAGACTAGCGGGAGTTACGAGCAGTACTTC. The rearrangement joins TRBV4-1 to TRBJ2-5; 12 bases fit TRBD2. The DNA end favors TRBJ2-7, so the J call may be wrong. This CDR3 is built from 15 residues. Germline CDR1 MGHRA, CDR2 YSYEKL.

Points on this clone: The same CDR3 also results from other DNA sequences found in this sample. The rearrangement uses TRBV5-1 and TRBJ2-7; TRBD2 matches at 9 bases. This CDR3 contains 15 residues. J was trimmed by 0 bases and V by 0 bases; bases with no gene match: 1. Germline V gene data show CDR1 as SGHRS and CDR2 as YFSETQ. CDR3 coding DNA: TGCGCCAGCAGCTTGGTACTAGCGGGCTCCTACGAGCAGTACTTC. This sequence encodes CASSLVLAGSYEQYF.

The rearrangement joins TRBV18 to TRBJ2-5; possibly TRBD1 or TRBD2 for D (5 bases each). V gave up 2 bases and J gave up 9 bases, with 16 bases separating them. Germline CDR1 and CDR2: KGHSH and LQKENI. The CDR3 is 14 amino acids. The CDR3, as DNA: TGTGCCAGCTCACCATCCGGGACCGTCGCTCCCCAGTACTTC. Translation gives CASSPSGTVAPQYF.

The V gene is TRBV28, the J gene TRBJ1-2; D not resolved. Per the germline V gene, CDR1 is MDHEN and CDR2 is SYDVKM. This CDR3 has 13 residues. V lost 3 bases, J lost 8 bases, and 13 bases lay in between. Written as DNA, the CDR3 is TGTGCCAGCAGTTTCGGCCCCTCCAGGGGCTACACCTTC. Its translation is CASSFGPSRGYTF.

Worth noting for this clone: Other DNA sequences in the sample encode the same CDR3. The CDR3 DNA reads as TGTGCCAGCAGCTCGGGACAGGGAACCTACGAGCAGTACTTC. It yields the protein CASSSGQGTYEQYF. This chain joins TRBV28 and TRBJ2-7, with 9 bases lining up with TRBD1. Germline V gene data show CDR1 as MDHEN and CDR2 as SYDVKM. V trimming: 6 bases; J trimming: 2 bases; junction bases outside the gene matches: 5. This CDR3 is 14 amino acids long.

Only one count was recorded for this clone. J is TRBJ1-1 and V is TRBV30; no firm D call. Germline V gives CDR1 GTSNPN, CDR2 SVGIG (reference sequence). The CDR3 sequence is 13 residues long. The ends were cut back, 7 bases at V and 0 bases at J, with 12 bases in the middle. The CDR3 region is CAYSVFMNTEAFF. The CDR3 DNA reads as TGTGCCTACTCCGTGTTTATGAACACTGAAGCTTTCTTT.

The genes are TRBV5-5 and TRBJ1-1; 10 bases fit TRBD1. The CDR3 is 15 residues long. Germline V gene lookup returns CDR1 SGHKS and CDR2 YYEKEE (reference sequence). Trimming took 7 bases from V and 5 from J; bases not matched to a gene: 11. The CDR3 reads CASERDRGEWTEAFF. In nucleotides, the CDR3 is TGTGCCAGCGAGAGGGACAGGGGAGAATGGACTGAAGCTTTCTTT. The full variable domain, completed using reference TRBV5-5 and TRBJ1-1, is DAGVTQSPTHLIKTRGQQVTLRCSPISGHKSVSWYQQVLGQGPQFIFQYYEKEERGRGNFPDRFSARQFPNYSSELNVNALLLGDSALYLCASERDRGEWTEAFFGQGTRLTVV.